What follows is one TCR beta chain and its context. This clonotype was seen a handful of times. What this receptor recognizes is not known. Base qualities were left out, and no much larger clone turns up one base away. This entry is derived from a study of post-analysis software for immune sequencing data (dated by TCRdb to the mid-2010s). About the study as a whole: Disease courses on record covered relapsing-remitting, secondary progressive and progressive-relapsing multiple sclerosis, though some patients had no subtype annotation. The multiple sclerosis patient repertoires were compared with more than 9 previously published healthy control repertoires from donors aged about 6 to 26 years. A subset of samples was prepared in parallel using single-end sample barcoding, then pooled and co-amplified after Illumina adapter ligation.

Library preparation was by PCR. The data were produced on an Illumina HiSeq 2500. To reduce PCR and sequencing biases, unique molecular identifiers were incorporated into the TCR beta cDNA libraries. Every 1 to 10 million input T cells yielded some 500,000 cDNA molecules, meaning each molecule approximated one T cell. The patient libraries were prepared and sequenced with the same protocol used for the earlier healthy control dataset. Samples belonging to the same batch were prepared together, multiplexed and sequenced on a shared HiSeq lane. Processing in the source paper ran as follows. MIGEC was used to process the raw barcoded reads, and molecular identifier groups with only a single read were discarded before consensus assembly and CDR3 extraction. VDJtools was used for post-analysis of the clonotype tables, with diversity normalized by down-sampling every dataset to the smallest sample size. Repertoire overlap clustering matched CDR3 amino acid but not nucleotide sequences to correct batch-related cross-sample contamination. The raw public reads went through TCRdb reprocessing: fastp at Q25, MiXCR clone calling, in-frame beta chains kept. Each entry is one CDR3 protein sequence, shown with its most common DNA and genes. None of the V and J calls come from the authors' own analysis; TCRdb made them. Counted in this sample were approximately 730,000 distinct CDR3 sequences; 30% of them appeared once. The ten largest clones capture more than 0.45% of the sample.

Results and caveats for the whole study, not just this receptor: The multiple sclerosis patient group was slightly younger than the control group. Significantly lower normalized Chao1 diversity was found in multiple sclerosis patients than in controls, suggesting substantial peripheral T-cell clonal expansion. Strong co-clustering of samples prepared in the same batch was shown by direct clustering with F measure, prompting a batch-effect correction.

To demonstrate the VDJtools post-analysis software, TCR beta repertoires were profiled from the peripheral blood of more than ten young patients with multiple sclerosis. The multiple sclerosis patients were children and adolescents between roughly 6 and 17 years of age. This receptor was taken from a girl aged 10 to 17 with multiple sclerosis. Material for sequencing was blood.

The sequenced DNA: TGCGCCAGCAGCCCGGGGAGGGTTGGTGGCTACACCTTC. Translated, it reads CASSPGRVGGYTF. The rearrangement joined TRBV5-1 to TRBJ1-2; the D gene is not confidently resolved. As encoded in the germline V gene, CDR1 is SGHRS while CDR2 is YFSETQ. Taken from cysteine to phenylalanine, the CDR3 has 13 residues. Just CDR3 DNA is preserved here, 39 bases in frame from base 1. Between the V and J ends, shortened by 4 bases and 7 bases respectively, the junction contains 14 bases.